The rows below give T cell receptor beta chains drawn from one sample of a study of cytomegalovirus exposure and HLA in healthy donors. Profiled with immunoSEQ multiplex PCR; TCRdb holds only in-frame clones, not every one. Of about 110,000 clones listed, approximately 70% were seen once; the top ten hold approximately 9%. Material for sequencing was PBMCs. These receptors were obtained from a young man in good health and CMV-seropositive. Both conserved end residues are part of each CDR3. A D gene is named only where the DNA matches it firmly. For some rows the clone size is stated as once, few or many, or as a class when expanded; others skip it.

>TRBV5-1|TRBD2|-|TRBJ2-1
CASSLRTSGYNEQFF
TGCGCCAGCAGCTTACGAACTAGCGGTTACAATGAGCAGTTCTTC
>TRBV10-3|-|-|TRBJ1-2
CAISEAGHTQGYTF
TGTGCCATCAGTGAAGCAGGCCACACTCAGGGCTACACCTTC
>TRBV19|TRBD1|-|TRBJ2-5
CASSMQVLMGTGGETQYF
TGTGCCAGTAGTATGCAAGTTTTAATGGGTACAGGGGGCGAGACCCAGTACTTC
>TRBV30|TRBD2|-|TRBJ2-3
CAWGKLAGDTDTQYF
TGTGCCTGGGGGAAACTAGCGGGGGATACAGATACGCAGTATTTT
>TRBV28|-|once|TRBJ1-2
CASSADSWGYTF
TGTGCCAGCAGTGCCGACAGTTGGGGCTACACCTTC
>TRBV11-3|-|-|TRBJ2-2
CASSLSGRVNTGELFF
TGTGCCAGCAGTCTATCGGGCAGGGTGAACACCGGGGAGCTGTTTTTT
>TRBV5-4|-|-|TRBJ1-1
CASSLAGMNTEAFF
TGTGCCAGCAGCTTGGCAGGGATGAACACTGAAGCTTTCTTT
>TRBV7-2|TRBD2|-|TRBJ2-3
CASSSLRTSGRVDTQYF
TGTGCCAGCAGCTCCTTAAGGACTAGCGGGAGGGTGGATACGCAGTATTTT
>TRBV27|-|-|TRBJ1-4
CASSFRAGEKLFF
TGTGCCAGCAGTTTCCGTGCGGGTGAAAAACTGTTTTTT
>TRBV5-1|-|-|TRBJ1-2
CASSLDPRGSGGYTF
TGCGCCAGCAGCTTGGACCCCAGGGGAAGTGGAGGCTACACCTTC
>TRBV30|TRBD1|-|TRBJ1-4
CAWSVGTGGREKLFF
TGTGCCTGGAGTGTAGGGACAGGGGGCAGGGAAAAACTGTTTTTT
>TRBV5-1|-|-|TRBJ1-1
CASSPGLRNTEAFF
TGCGCCAGCAGCCCAGGGCTCAGGAACACTGAAGCTTTCTTT
>TRBV29-1|TRBD1|-|TRBJ1-2
CSVLTGGPYGYTF
TGCAGCGTTCTGACAGGGGGGCCCTATGGCTACACCTTC
>TRBV2|-|-|TRBJ1-4
CASSALDSFREKLFF
TGTGCCAGCAGTGCCTTGGACAGTTTTCGTGAAAAACTGTTTTTT
>TRBV5-8|TRBD1|-|TRBJ2-1
CASSWTGIYNEQFF
TGTGCCAGCAGCTGGACAGGAATTTACAATGAGCAGTTCTTC
>TRBV5-1|-|few|TRBJ1-1
CASSSDQGNTEAFF
TGCGCCAGCAGCTCGGACCAGGGGAACACTGAAGCTTTCTTT
>TRBV5-1|TRBD1|-|TRBJ1-2
CASFRGDKDYGYTF
TGCGCCAGCTTCAGGGGGGACAAAGACTATGGCTACACCTTC
>TRBV30|-|-|TRBJ2-5
CAWSVQKETQYF
TGTGCCTGGAGTGTACAGAAAGAGACCCAGTACTTC
>TRBV19|-|-|TRBJ1-4
CASSIARSFNEKLFF
TGTGCCAGTAGTATAGCCCGGTCCTTTAATGAAAAACTGTTTTTT
>TRBV4-1|TRBD2|-|TRBJ2-1
CASSHLKVGTSAYNEQFF
TGCGCCAGCAGCCACCTGAAAGTGGGGACTAGCGCTTACAATGAGCAGTTCTTC
>TRBV10-2|TRBD2|-|TRBJ2-2
CASKLAGGWTGELFF
TGCGCCAGCAAACTAGCGGGAGGGTGGACCGGGGAGCTGTTTTTT
>TRBV5-1|-|few|TRBJ1-4
CASSPDSTNEKLFF
TGCGCCAGCAGCCCAGACAGCACAAATGAAAAACTGTTTTTT
>TRBV19|-|-|TRBJ2-7
CASSGGVYYEQYF
TGTGCCAGTAGTGGTGGAGTTTATTACGAGCAGTACTTC